Listed below are T cell receptor beta chains from one sample, sequenced in a study of blood T cell repertoires in COVID-19. Produced via immunoSEQ multiplex PCR; TCRdb's table is partial and in-frame only. Of about 64,000 clones in the sample, approximately 92% are singletons; the top ten hold around a tenth. Material for sequencing was peripheral blood. These TCRs come from a woman of 80 years or more with active COVID-19. CDR3s include the opening cysteine and the closing phenylalanine or tryptophan. A D gene is named only where the DNA matches it firmly. Not every row has a clone size; where given, it reads once, few, many or a size class.

16 TRBD1 TRBJ2-4 - TRBV25-1 CASSDMTGRLGNIQYF TGTGCCAGCAGTGACATGACAGGGCGGCTGGGGAACATTCAGTACTTC
15 - TRBJ2-2 - TRBV9 CASSVLPGPTGELFF TGTGCCAGCAGCGTCCTCCCAGGTCCCACCGGGGAGCTGTTTTTT
15 - TRBJ1-4 - TRBV3-1/TRBV3-2 CASTSYQGNHEKLFF TGTGCCAGCACCTCGTACCAGGGAAATCATGAAAAACTGTTTTTT
16 - TRBJ2-7 - TRBV5-4 CASSLGFGDSPYEQYF TGTGCCAGCAGCTTGGGATTTGGGGACTCCCCCTACGAGCAGTACTTC
14 - TRBJ1-4 - TRBV28 CASSSGQSNEKLFF TGTGCCAGCAGTTCGGGACAAAGTAATGAAAAACTGTTTTTT
14 TRBD2 TRBJ2-3 once TRBV27 CASSSGGITGTQYF TGTGCCAGCAGTTCGGGAGGGATCACAGGTACGCAGTATTTT
15 - TRBJ2-1 - TRBV19 CASSIELRRGDEQFF TGTGCCAGTAGTATTGAACTTCGGAGAGGCGATGAGCAGTTCTTC
14 - TRBJ1-2 - TRBV5-6 CASSLGQLLYGYTF TGTGCCAGCAGCCTTGGACAGTTGCTATATGGCTACACCTTC
15 - TRBJ2-1 - TRBV4-2 CASSQEQWSYNEQFF TGTGCCAGCAGCCAAGAGCAGTGGTCCTACAATGAGCAGTTCTTC
18 TRBD2 TRBJ2-5 - TRBV4-1 CASSQGPSGGAGRETQYF TGCGCCAGCAGCCAAGGACCTAGCGGGGGGGCGGGTCGAGAGACCCAGTACTTC
13 - TRBJ1-2 - TRBV18 CASSPLGFYGYTF TGTGCCAGCTCACCCCTAGGTTTCTATGGCTACACCTTC
15 TRBD1 TRBJ1-2 - TRBV11-2 CASSSEIQGVYGYTF TGTGCCAGCAGCTCAGAGATACAGGGGGTCTATGGCTACACCTTC
16 - TRBJ2-2 - TRBV11-1 CASSPDFTLNTGELFF TGTGCCAGCAGCCCGGACTTCACCCTGAACACCGGGGAGCTGTTTTTT
15 TRBD1 TRBJ1-6 once TRBV30 CASDPAGGYNSPLHF TGTGCCTCCGACCCGGCAGGGGGGTATAATTCACCCCTCCACTTT
13 - TRBJ1-5 once TRBV6-1 CASSDQNNQPQHF TGTGCCAGCAGTGACCAGAACAATCAGCCCCAGCATTTT
14 TRBD2 TRBJ2-7 - TRBV30 CAWGTSGRTYEQYF TGTGCCTGGGGTACTAGCGGGAGGACCTACGAGCAGTACTTC
13 - TRBJ2-1 - TRBV4-2 CASSQDFNNEQFF TGTGCCAGCAGCCAAGATTTCAATAATGAGCAGTTCTTC
17 - TRBJ2-1 - TRBV11-2 CASSLEVRSSIHNEQFF TGTGCCAGCAGCTTAGAGGTTCGGAGTAGCATCCACAATGAGCAGTTCTTC
17 TRBD2 TRBJ2-7 - TRBV27 CASSLRLAGGASYEQYF TGTGCCAGCAGTTTGCGACTAGCGGGAGGGGCCTCCTACGAGCAGTACTTC
14 - TRBJ2-3 - TRBV5-1 CAILTGMSTDTQYF TGCGCCATACTTACAGGGATGAGCACAGATACGCAGTATTTT
11 - TRBJ1-4 - TRBV20-1 CSAGSYEKLFF TGCAGTGCTGGCAGTTATGAAAAACTGTTTTTT
12 - TRBJ2-4 - TRBV5-6 CASSQGVDIQYF TGTGCCAGCAGCCAAGGGGTCGACATTCAGTACTTC
13 TRBD2 TRBJ2-1 - TRBV12-3/TRBV12-4 CASIRGGRNEQFF TGTGCCAGCATCCGGGGGGGTCGGAATGAGCAGTTCTTC
13 - TRBJ2-5 - TRBV3-1/TRBV3-2 CASSRLQGSTQYF TGTGCCAGCAGCCGGCTCCAGGGGTCGACCCAGTACTTC
15 - TRBJ1-2 - TRBV19 CASSMRQQGSYGYTF TGTGCCAGTAGTATGCGTCAACAGGGTTCCTATGGCTACACCTTC
15 TRBD2 TRBJ2-1 - TRBV5-5 CASSGGLAGGNEQFF TGTGCCAGCAGCGGGGGACTAGCGGGAGGCAATGAGCAGTTCTTC
14 - TRBJ2-7 - TRBV19 CATSRDTNSYEQYF TGTGCCACTAGCCGGGACACCAACTCCTACGAGCAGTACTTC
17 TRBD1 TRBJ1-5 - TRBV28 CASSSLQGPNSNQPQHF TGTGCCAGCAGTTCCCTACAGGGGCCCAATAGCAATCAGCCCCAGCATTTT
13 - TRBJ1-4 few TRBV19 CASSTGQDEKLFF TGTGCCAGTAGTACAGGACAAGATGAAAAACTGTTTTTT
15 TRBD1 TRBJ2-1 - TRBV27 CASSSRTGVYNEQFF TGTGCCAGCAGTTCCCGGACAGGGGTCTACAATGAGCAGTTCTTC
15 TRBD2 TRBJ2-7 - TRBV7-8 CASSVKLAGAYEQYF TGTGCCAGCAGCGTTAAACTAGCGGGGGCCTACGAGCAGTACTTC
16 TRBD2 TRBJ2-3 once TRBV10-2 CATEPTSGGLTDTQYF TGCGCCACCGAGCCGACTAGCGGAGGGCTCACAGATACGCAGTATTTT
17 - TRBJ2-5 - TRBV7-9 CASSLSFGAGGQETQYF TGTGCCAGCAGCTTATCGTTTGGGGCCGGGGGTCAAGAGACCCAGTACTTC
11 TRBD1 TRBJ2-5 - TRBV28 CASSPGGTQYF TGTGCCAGCAGCCCAGGGGGGACCCAGTACTTC
16 - TRBJ2-3 - TRBV19 CASEEGYRGHTDTQYF TGTGCCAGCGAGGAGGGTTACAGGGGTCACACAGATACGCAGTATTTT
14 TRBD1 TRBJ2-1 - TRBV3-1/TRBV3-2 CASSQARDSNEQFF TGTGCCAGCAGCCAAGCTCGGGACAGCAATGAGCAGTTCTTC
14 TRBD2 TRBJ2-5 - TRBV7-9 CASSLGAGVGTQYF TGTGCCAGCAGCTTAGGAGCGGGGGTGGGGACCCAGTACTTC
17 TRBD1 TRBJ2-2 - TRBV15 CATSPRPGQASTGELFF TGTGCCACCAGCCCTCGCCCGGGACAGGCCTCAACCGGGGAGCTGTTTTTT
15 - TRBJ2-6 - TRBV6-2/TRBV6-3 CASSVGVVGANVLTF TGTGCCAGCAGTGTCGGGGTTGTTGGGGCCAACGTCCTGACTTTC
13 - TRBJ2-1 few TRBV2 CASNEAEWDEQFF TGTGCCAGCAATGAGGCGGAGTGGGATGAGCAGTTCTTC
15 TRBD1 TRBJ1-6 - TRBV7-9 CASSQVGQGNTPLHF TGTGCCAGCAGCCAAGTCGGACAGGGTAATACACCCCTCCACTTT
15 TRBD2 TRBJ2-7 - TRBV3-1/TRBV3-2 CASSQAGGGPYEQYF TGTGCCAGCAGCCAAGCGGGGGGTGGACCCTACGAGCAGTACTTC
14 TRBD2 TRBJ2-1 - TRBV6-5 CASSTPGLALEQFF TGTGCCAGCAGTACACCGGGACTAGCGCTTGAGCAGTTCTTC
15 - TRBJ1-6 - TRBV5-5 CASSTRQDPSSPLHF TGTGCCAGCAGCACGCGACAGGATCCTAGTTCACCCCTCCACTTT
15 - TRBJ2-2 - TRBV28 CASSFGRGVTGELFF TGTGCCAGCAGTTTTGGCAGGGGAGTTACCGGGGAGCTGTTTTTT
14 - TRBJ1-2 - TRBV12-5 CASGLGSGEYGYTF TGTGCTAGTGGTTTGGGCTCAGGGGAATATGGCTACACCTTC
16 - TRBJ2-1 - TRBV3-1/TRBV3-2 CASSQDRRSSYNEQFF TGTGCCAGCAGCCAAGATCGGAGGAGCTCCTACAATGAGCAGTTCTTC
17 TRBD1 TRBJ1-5 few TRBV27 CASSLIPGGGINQPQHF TGTGCCAGCAGTTTAATCCCTGGAGGGGGCATCAATCAGCCCCAGCATTTT
15 - TRBJ2-2 - TRBV2 CASSEGASPYGELFF TGTGCCAGCAGTGAAGGAGCATCCCCTTACGGGGAGCTGTTTTTT
17 TRBD2 TRBJ2-5 - TRBV15 CATSRRMAGTSGETQYF TGTGCCACCAGCAGACGAATGGCCGGGACTAGCGGAGAGACCCAGTACTTC
16 TRBD2 TRBJ2-3 - TRBV5-1 CASSLSTSGPTDTQYF TGCGCCAGCAGCTTGTCGACTAGCGGACCCACAGATACGCAGTATTTT
17 TRBD1 TRBJ2-3 - TRBV28 CASSSYRGQGAADTQYF TGTGCCAGCAGTTCTTACAGAGGACAGGGGGCAGCAGATACGCAGTATTTT
14 - TRBJ2-3 - TRBV9 CASSAASGTDTQYF TGTGCCAGCAGCGCCGCTAGCGGCACAGATACGCAGTATTTT
16 TRBD2 TRBJ2-3 - TRBV27 CASSPPGLAVTDTQYF TGTGCCAGCAGTCCCCCGGGACTAGCGGTAACAGATACGCAGTATTTT
15 TRBD1 TRBJ1-2 - TRBV6-5 CASSYSTGRHYGYTF TGTGCCAGCAGTTACTCGACAGGGCGACATTATGGCTACACCTTC
16 TRBD1 TRBJ2-3 - TRBV19 CASSPDRDERTDTQYF TGTGCCAGTAGCCCGGACAGGGATGAGCGCACAGATACGCAGTATTTT
15 - TRBJ2-2 - TRBV6-5 CAHLMRVGSNRGAVF TGTGCCCACCTGATGAGGGTAGGAAGTAACCGGGGAGCTGTTTTT
16 - TRBJ2-3 - TRBV7-9 CASSLARDAGVDTQYF TGTGCCAGCAGCTTAGCGCGGGACGCCGGGGTGGATACGCAGTATTTT
14 - TRBJ1-4 once TRBV4-2 CASSQILGGAELFF TGTGCCAGCAGCCAAATACTCGGCGGCGCGGAACTGTTTTTT
13 - TRBJ1-4 - TRBV15 CATSRDHNEKLFF TGTGCCACCAGCAGAGATCATAATGAAAAACTGTTTTTT